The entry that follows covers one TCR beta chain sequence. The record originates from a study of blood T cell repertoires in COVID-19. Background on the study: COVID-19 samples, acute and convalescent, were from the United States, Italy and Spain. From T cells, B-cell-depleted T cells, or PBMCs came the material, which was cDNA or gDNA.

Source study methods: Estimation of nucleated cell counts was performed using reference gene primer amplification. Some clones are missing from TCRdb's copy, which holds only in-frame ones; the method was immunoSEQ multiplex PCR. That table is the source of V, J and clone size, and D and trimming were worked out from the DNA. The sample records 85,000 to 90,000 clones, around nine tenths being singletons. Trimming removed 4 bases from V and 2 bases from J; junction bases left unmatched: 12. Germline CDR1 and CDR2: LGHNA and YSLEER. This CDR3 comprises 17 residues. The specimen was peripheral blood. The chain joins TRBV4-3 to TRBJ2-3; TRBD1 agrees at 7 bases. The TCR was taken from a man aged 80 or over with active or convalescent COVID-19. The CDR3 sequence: CASSPRFDRATTDTQYF. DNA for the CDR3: TGCGCCAGCAGCCCCAGATTTGACAGGGCCACCACAGATACGCAGTATTTT.